The 6 T cell receptor beta chains reported below all come from one sample, sequenced in a study of T cell responses to AZD1222 COVID-19 vaccine. The protocol was immunoSEQ multiplex PCR, while the TCRdb copy is restricted to in-frame clones and leaves out a portion. The table lists over 95,000 clones, approximately 90% of them singletons, with roughly 4.7% in the top ten. Specimen: peripheral blood, collected on day 0 of AZD1222 vaccination. The receptors come from an adult in good health.

The chain carries TRBV9 and TRBJ2-3; D gene unclear. CDR3 length equals 13 residues. Germline-derived CDR1 and CDR2 are SGDLS and YYNGEE. Trimming took off 4 bases at V and 6 bases at J, with 12 bases between the two ends. The CDR3 spells CASSSPAFDTQYF. Here the CDR3 DNA reads TGTGCCAGCAGCTCCCCTGCCTTCGATACGCAGTATTTT.

The chain joins TRBV11-1 to TRBJ2-5; D may correspond to TRBD1 or TRBD2 (5 bases each). Looked up from germline, CDR1 is SGHAT and CDR2 is FQDESV (reference sequence). Trimming left V 5 bases short and J 2 bases short, with 9 bases between. The CDR3 extends over 13 amino acids. For the CDR3, the DNA is TGTGCCAGCAGCCTGGGGGTACAAGAGACCCAGTACTTC. Translation: CASSLGVQETQYF. Combining the CDR3 with reference TRBV11-1 and TRBJ2-5 gives the whole variable domain EAEVAQSPRYKITEKSQAVAFWCDPISGHATLYWYRQILGQGPELLVQFQDESVVDDSQLPKDRFSAERLKGVDSTLKIQPAELGDSAMYLCASSLGVQETQYFGPGTRLLVL.

The rearrangement links TRBV5-5 to TRBJ1-5; D perhaps matches TRBD1 (6 bases). V lost 0 bases to trimming and J lost 2 bases, with 9 bases between them. CDR1 is SGHKS, CDR2 YYEKEE, per germline (reference sequence). The CDR3 length is 15 residues. CDR3 coding DNA: TGTGCCAGCAGCTTGGGATACAGGGGCAATCAGCCCCAGCATTTT. It translates to CASSLGYRGNQPQHF.

The sample holds a few counts of this clone. V and J are TRBV7-6 and TRBJ2-7, with D possibly being TRBD1 or TRBD2 (6 bases each). The CDR3 sequence is 15 residues long. CDR1 and CDR2 (germline): SGHVS, FNYEAQ. V shed 8 bases and J shed 6 bases, with 23 bases lying between them. Here the CDR3 reads CASSSGADFRREQYF. Written as DNA, the CDR3 is TGTGCCAGCTCTTCGGGGGCGGACTTTCGGCGCGAGCAGTACTTC.

V gene TRBV6-5 combines with J gene TRBJ1-5; the match to TRBD1 covers 8 bases. Germline assignment: CDR1 MNHEY and CDR2 SVGAGI. The V and J ends lost 6 bases and 3 bases, in that order; junction bases with no gene match: 1. CDR3 length equals 13 residues. The CDR3 nucleotides are TGTGCCAGCAGGGACAGGGACAATCAGCCCCAGCATTTT. Translation: CASRDRDNQPQHF.

This chain joins TRBV12-3 or TRBV12-4 and TRBJ1-2, with D maybe TRBD1 (5 bases). The length of the CDR3 is 10 residues. V was shortened by 6 bases and J by 14 bases, with 13 bases between the two germline ends. In DNA form, the CDR3 reads TGTGCCAGCAGCTATATCAGGGAAACCTTC. It translates to CASSYIRETF.